The rows below give T cell receptor beta chains drawn from one sample of a study of regulatory T cells in long-lasting Graves disease. TCRdb called the multiplex PCR reads again in MiXCR, with one record for every CDR3 protein. The sample comprises fewer than 350,000 distinct CDR3 sequences, 15% to 20% of which are singletons, and more than 35% rests with the top ten. Sequences were derived from peripheral blood mononuclear cells (PBMCs), sampled at new diagnosis, from a patient treated with antithyroid drugs. These TCRs come from a female donor with Graves disease. The CDR3 runs from the conserved cysteine through the conserved F or W.

J gene: TRBJ2-3
V gene: TRBV7-3
CDR3 protein: CASSLYTDKDTDTQYF

J gene: TRBJ2-1
V gene: TRBV11-2
CDR3 protein: CASSWSAGTTCNEQFF

J gene: TRBJ2-1
V gene: TRBV7-2
CDR3 protein: CASSLVAGVGDEQFF

J gene: TRBJ2-7
V gene: TRBV30
CDR3 protein: CAWSTTSGNEQYF

J gene: TRBJ1-4
V gene: TRBV7-7
CDR3 protein: CASSLARDGATNEKLFF

J gene: TRBJ2-7
V gene: TRBV6-2/TRBV6-3
CDR3 protein: CASSWTELGEQYF

J gene: TRBJ2-7
V gene: TRBV12-3/TRBV12-4
CDR3 protein: CASSLVRPGTSGIYSYEQYF

J gene: TRBJ2-1
V gene: TRBV11-1
CDR3 protein: CASSLAFGLLNEQFF

J gene: TRBJ1-5
V gene: TRBV27
CDR3 protein: CASKIKWAGNQPQHF

J gene: TRBJ2-1
V gene: TRBV24-1
CDR3 protein: CATSERGPYNEQFF

J gene: TRBJ1-1
V gene: TRBV30
CDR3 protein: CAWTRGQGLTNTEAFF

J gene: TRBJ2-5
V gene: TRBV12-3/TRBV12-4
CDR3 protein: CASSLLAGEPETQYF

J gene: TRBJ2-7
V gene: TRBV28
CDR3 protein: CASSPGQYSYEQYF

J gene: TRBJ2-2
V gene: TRBV5-4
CDR3 protein: CASSSGDTSGRAVGELFF

J gene: TRBJ2-2
V gene: TRBV4-1
CDR3 protein: CASTQGLAGGTGELFF

J gene: TRBJ2-5
V gene: TRBV29-1
CDR3 protein: CSVAGTTNGQETQYF

J gene: TRBJ2-7
V gene: TRBV19
CDR3 protein: CASSIDVRAEQYF

J gene: TRBJ1-1
V gene: TRBV6-1
CDR3 protein: CASSELVTEAFF

J gene: TRBJ1-4
V gene: TRBV11-2
CDR3 protein: CASSSLTGGNEKLFF

J gene: TRBJ1-6
V gene: TRBV6-1
CDR3 protein: CASSEFGGGRNSPLHF

J gene: TRBJ2-1
V gene: TRBV12-3/TRBV12-4
CDR3 protein: CASSRGVYNEQFF

J gene: TRBJ2-1
V gene: TRBV20-1
CDR3 protein: CSARPLAGGHLNEQFF

J gene: TRBJ2-3
V gene: TRBV28
CDR3 protein: CASNLLGGRTDTQYF

J gene: TRBJ2-3
V gene: TRBV12-3/TRBV12-4
CDR3 protein: CASNAGGYSTDTQYF

J gene: TRBJ1-5
V gene: TRBV6-1
CDR3 protein: CASDRGNQPQHF

J gene: TRBJ1-1
V gene: TRBV11-2
CDR3 protein: CASSLRRYEAFF